Included here is one T cell receptor beta chain sequence, with context. Its antigen remains undetermined. Per-nucleotide qualities are absent, and no much larger clonotype sits a single base away. The sample belongs to a study of cytomegalovirus exposure and HLA in healthy donors (dated by TCRdb to about 2017). Study-wide context: According to a later analysis, one platform produced both the roughly 110 validation repertoires and the roughly 640 repertoires of the first cohort. The study aimed to test whether cataloging public T cell receptors could reveal signatures of past pathogen exposure. In addition to the first cohort of 650 to 750 subjects, a separate validation cohort of 100 to 150 different subjects was used. High-throughput TCR immunosequencing, statistical association of individual TCRs with disease status, and machine learning were combined to predict cytomegalovirus infection status. General conclusions and limits of the study: A later analysis lacked HLA typing for the validation cohort, so it scored co-occurrence in that cohort across all 130 or so repertoires. The authors suggested that the approach could potentially be generalized to other disease states and immunological phenotypes. Cytomegalovirus status was reported to be diagnosed by the classifier with high specificity and sensitivity in both the original and validation cohorts. A later analysis found that TCRs clustered in the first cohort also tended to co-occur in the 100 to 150 validation repertoires, with approximately 94% of cluster scores above 0. A few of the identified cytomegalovirus-associated TCR beta chains were confirmed in vitro to be specific for cytomegalovirus antigens. The study gave a list of about 160 TCR beta chains associated with cytomegalovirus. While some public TCRs were present in many individuals, most TCR sequences turned up only very rarely across donors.

Separate from the approximately 670-subject first cohort, the validation cohort of over 90 subjects was the group to which the donors belonged. The library was obtained by the immunoSEQ multiplex PCR assay. The paper's processing steps were these. A statistical classification framework was developed to diagnose cytomegalovirus status using the catalog of TCR beta chain sequences. Sourced from immuneACCESS, this table was stored by TCRdb with only in-frame sequences that have V and J called. A share of the clones is absent; for the studies checked, an unresolved V gene accounts for under half, and the remainder has no known explanation. That table supplies the V and J calls and clone size; D and trimming were determined from the DNA. For this sample there are some 150,000 clones; around 90% appear just once. 2.5% to 4% of the sample is held by the ten biggest clonotypes. The sequence was collected from a woman under 30 in good health and CMV-seropositive. Sequencing was performed on PBMCs.

The CDR3 corresponds to CASSPMFGNEQFF. The DNA is TGTGCCAGCAGCCCCATGTTCGGCAATGAGCAGTTCTTC. The chain is encoded by TRBV5-6 joined to TRBJ2-1, with the D gene too uncertain to name. Sequences SGHDT (CDR1) and YYEEEE (CDR2) are obtained from the germline V gene. The trim is 4 bases for V and 6 bases for J, with a gap of 11 bases between the germline ends. The CDR3 runs 13 amino acids, cysteine and phenylalanine included. Solely the CDR3 DNA is kept, with 39 bases framed from the first base.